This T cell receptor beta chain was found in a study of T cells in Graves' hyperthyroidism and ophthalmopathy. Study summary: Initial diagnosis, before any treatment, was when peripheral blood was collected.

This clonotype has at least ten counts. There are 13 residues in the CDR3. Germline CDR1 SEHNR, CDR2 FQNEAQ (reference sequence). Trimming took 2 bases from V and 10 from J, leaving 12 bases between them. TCR beta CDR3 sequences were amplified from RNA transcripts. The study used the HTBI primer set for a first-round RT-PCR of the TCR CDR3. TCRdb independently ran MiXCR on the multiplex PCR reads; one entry per CDR3 protein. The sample includes 250,000 to 300,000 distinct CDR3 sequences, 12% to 15% of them seen just once. V is TRBV7-9 and J is TRBJ2-1; D is uncertain. The receptor was derived from a middle-aged woman with Graves' hyperthyroidism. Sequenced input: blood. The CDR3 coding sequence is TGTGCCAGCAGCTTAACGGTCCAGTGGGAGCAGTTCTTC. Translation: CASSLTVQWEQFF.